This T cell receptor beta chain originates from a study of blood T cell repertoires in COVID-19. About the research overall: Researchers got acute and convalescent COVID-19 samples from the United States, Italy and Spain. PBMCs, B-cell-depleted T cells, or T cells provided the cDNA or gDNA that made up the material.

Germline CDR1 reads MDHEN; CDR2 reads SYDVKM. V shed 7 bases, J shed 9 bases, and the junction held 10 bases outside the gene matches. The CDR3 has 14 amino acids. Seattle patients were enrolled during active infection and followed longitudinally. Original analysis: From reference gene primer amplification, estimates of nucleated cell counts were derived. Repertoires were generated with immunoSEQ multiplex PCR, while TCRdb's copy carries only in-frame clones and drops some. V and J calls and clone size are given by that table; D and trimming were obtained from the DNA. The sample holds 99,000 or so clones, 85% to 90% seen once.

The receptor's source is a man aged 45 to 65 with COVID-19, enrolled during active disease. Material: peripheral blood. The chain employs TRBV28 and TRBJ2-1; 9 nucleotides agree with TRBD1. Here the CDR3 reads CASTLWDREGEQFF. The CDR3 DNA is TGTGCCAGCACCTTATGGGACAGGGAAGGTGAGCAGTTCTTC.